Listed here are 8 T cell receptor beta chains from one sample, sequenced in a study of cytomegalovirus exposure and HLA in healthy donors. Primers: 60 Vbeta forward and 13 Jbeta reverse. TCRdb's copy holds only in-frame clones and misses some; the assay was immunoSEQ multiplex PCR. The sample contains tens of thousands of clones, roughly 80% of which appear only once. The sequenced sample was PBMCs. The receptors here all came from a male donor in good health and CMV-seronegative.

The chain combines TRBV5-6 with TRBJ2-1; 9 positions match TRBD2. After removal of 0 bases from V and 3 bases from J, the junction contained 7 bases not matched to a gene. Germline values: CDR1 SGHDT, CDR2 YYEEEE. The CDR3 consists of 17 residues. CDR3 residues: CASSLVGSGGHYNEQFF. In DNA form, the CDR3 reads TGTGCCAGCAGCTTGGTGGGGAGCGGGGGGCACTACAATGAGCAGTTCTTC.

In its sample, this clone was seen a few times. V gene TRBV25-1 combines with J gene TRBJ1-5, with 7 bases that match TRBD1. Germline CDR1 MGHDK, CDR2 SYGVNS. The CDR3 is 16 residues long. The V gene end was trimmed by 4 bases and the J gene end by 3 bases; junction bases not matched to a gene: 9. The CDR3 here is CASSGTQGKNNQPQHF. CDR3 coding DNA: TGTGCCAGCAGTGGGACACAGGGGAAGAACAATCAGCCCCAGCATTTT.

V and J are TRBV11-2 and TRBJ1-1; D is unclear. This CDR3 spans 12 amino acids. V gave up 0 bases and J gave up 8 bases, with 7 bases separating them. Germline V lookup: CDR1 SGHAT, CDR2 FQNNGV. The CDR3 DNA sequence: TGTGCCAGCAGCTTAGATCTAGGAGAAGCTTTCTTT. Translating gives CASSLDLGEAFF.

The chain has TRBV4-2 and TRBJ2-1; 10 positions agree with TRBD1. CDR3 length equals 16 residues. V was clipped by 2 bases and J by 6 bases; unmatched bases: 7. Germline CDR1 is LGHNA and CDR2 is YNFKEQ. The CDR3 nucleotides read TGTGCCAGCAGCCAATTTCCGGGACAGGGGATCAATGAGCAGTTCTTC. This gives the protein CASSQFPGQGINEQFF.

This clone turned up a few times. The chain uses TRBV5-6 and TRBJ1-2; a possible D gene is TRBD1 (6 bases). This CDR3 has 14 residues. Germline lookup yields CDR1 SGHDT and CDR2 YYEEEE. With 7 bases removed from V and 2 bases from J, the gap between germline ends came to 15 bases. The CDR3 nucleotides are TGTGCCAGCGGGGGCCACCTATCAAACTATGGCTACACCTTC. It codes for CASGGHLSNYGYTF.

There are a few counts of this clone. The gene calls are TRBV5-1 and TRBJ2-3; TRBD1 is a possible D gene (6 bases). The V gene's germline CDR1 is SGHRS and CDR2 YFSETQ. CDR3 length equals 15 residues. Trimming pared 0 bases from V and 3 bases from J, leaving 11 bases between. The CDR3, as DNA: TGCGCCAGCAGCTTGGGCGTAGGGACAACAGATACGCAGTATTTT. Residues: CASSLGVGTTDTQYF. Filled out from reference TRBV5-1 and TRBJ2-3, the complete variable domain reads KAGVTQTPRYLIKTRGQQVTLSCSPISGHRSVSWYQQTPGQGLQFLFEYFSETQRNKGNFPGRFSGRQFSNSRSEMNVSTLELGDSALYLCASSLGVGTTDTQYFGPGTRLTVL.

This clone was seen once. The rearrangement joins TRBV18 to TRBJ1-3, with 8 nucleotides matching TRBD1. Germline trimming cut 5 bases from V and 0 bases from J; bases unmatched to any gene: 3. The CDR3 runs 15 residues. CDR1 is KGHSH, CDR2 LQKENI, per germline. The CDR3 sequence is CASSAGTGSGNTIYF. The CDR3 DNA reads TGTGCCAGCTCAGCCGGGACAGGCTCTGGAAACACCATATATTTT.

The chain links TRBV5-6 to TRBJ2-1; TRBD1 matches at 8 bases. Looked up from germline, CDR1 is SGHDT and CDR2 is YYEEEE. The junction had 11 bases not matched to a gene; V was cut back by 4 bases and J by 8 bases. This CDR3 has 15 amino acids. The CDR3 sequence is CASSLQGARGDEQFF. The CDR3 DNA reads as TGTGCCAGCAGCCTGCAGGGGGCGCGGGGTGATGAGCAGTTCTTC.